The clone carrying this T cell receptor (beta chain) was detected ten times or more. Its antigen is still unknown. These data belong to a study of response to subunit inactivated influenza vaccine. The V and J ends lost 3 bases and 1 base, in that order; junction bases with no gene match: 2. Looked up from germline, CDR1 is DFQATT and CDR2 is SNEGSKA (reference sequence). This CDR3 has 15 residues. Each CDR3 protein gets one entry after TCRdb re-called the RT-PCR reads with MiXCR. The sample lists 600,000 to 700,000 distinct CDR3 sequences, 12% to 15% occurring once. Notes on the study in general: T cells newly recruited by each seasonal influenza vaccination are few, the authors suggested.

The chain has TRBV20-1 and TRBJ2-2; 10 nucleotides align to TRBD1. Sequenced material: PBMCs from blood, taken approximately 15 days before vaccination. The TCR comes from a man aged 50-60 years who received an inactivated influenza vaccine. CDR3 amino acids: CSASGQGVNTGELFF. The CDR3, as DNA: TGCAGTGCTAGTGGACAGGGGGTGAACACCGGGGAGCTGTTTTTT.